Detailed here is one T cell receptor beta chain. The data derive from a study of blood T cell repertoires in COVID-19. The CDR3 sequence is 15 residues long. V gave up 0 bases and J gave up 8 bases; unmatched junction bases: 5. Germline loops: CDR1 LGHDT, CDR2 YNNKEL (reference sequence). Produced via immunoSEQ multiplex PCR; TCRdb's table is partial and in-frame only. The sample comprises roughly 250,000 clones, 80% to 90% of which are singletons, and 3% to 4.5% rests with the top ten. Material for sequencing was peripheral blood. The TCR comes from a middle-aged woman with acute or convalescent COVID-19. J is TRBJ2-3 and V is TRBV3-1 (or the pseudogene TRBV3-2); 10 bases fit TRBD2. The CDR3 nucleotides are TGTGCCAGCAGCCAAGAGGCTAGCGGGGGCCTTACGCAGTATTTT. This gives the protein CASSQEASGGLTQYF.